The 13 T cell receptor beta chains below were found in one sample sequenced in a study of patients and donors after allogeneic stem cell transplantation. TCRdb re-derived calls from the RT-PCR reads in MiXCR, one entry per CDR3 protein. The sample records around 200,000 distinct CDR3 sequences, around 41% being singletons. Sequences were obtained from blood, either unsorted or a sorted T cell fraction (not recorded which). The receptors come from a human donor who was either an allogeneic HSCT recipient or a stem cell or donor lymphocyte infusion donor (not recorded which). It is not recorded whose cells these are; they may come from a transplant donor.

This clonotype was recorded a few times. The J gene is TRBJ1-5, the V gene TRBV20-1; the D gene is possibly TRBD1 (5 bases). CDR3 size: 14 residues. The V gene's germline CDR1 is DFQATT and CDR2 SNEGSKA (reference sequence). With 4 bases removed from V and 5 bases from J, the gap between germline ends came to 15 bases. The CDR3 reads CSATRDHGDQPQHF. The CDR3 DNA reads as TGCAGTGCTACAAGGGACCATGGGGATCAGCCCCAGCATTTT.

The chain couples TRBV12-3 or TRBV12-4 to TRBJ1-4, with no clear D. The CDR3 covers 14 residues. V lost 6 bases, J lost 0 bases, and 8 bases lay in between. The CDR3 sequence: CASRKIATNEKLFF. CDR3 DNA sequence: TGTGCCAGCAGAAAGATCGCAACTAATGAAAAACTGTTTTTT.

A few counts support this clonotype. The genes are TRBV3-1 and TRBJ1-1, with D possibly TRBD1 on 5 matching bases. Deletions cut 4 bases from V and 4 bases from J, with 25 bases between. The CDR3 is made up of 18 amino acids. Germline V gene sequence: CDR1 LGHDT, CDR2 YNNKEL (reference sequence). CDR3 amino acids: CASSPQMRYGGVVTEAFF. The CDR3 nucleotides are TGTGCCAGCAGCCCCCAAATGAGGTACGGAGGGGTTGTCACTGAAGCTTTCTTT.

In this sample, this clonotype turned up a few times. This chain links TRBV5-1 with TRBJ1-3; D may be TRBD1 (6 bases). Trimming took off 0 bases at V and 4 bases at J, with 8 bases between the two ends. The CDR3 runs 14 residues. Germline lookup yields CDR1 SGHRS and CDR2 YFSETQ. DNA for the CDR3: TGCGCCAGCAGCTTGGGGACAGCCGGAAACACCATATATTTT. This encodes CASSLGTAGNTIYF.

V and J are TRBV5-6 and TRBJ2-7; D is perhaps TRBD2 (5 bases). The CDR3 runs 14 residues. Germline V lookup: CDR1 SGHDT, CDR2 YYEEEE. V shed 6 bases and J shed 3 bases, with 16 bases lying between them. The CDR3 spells CASNYFLEDYEQYF. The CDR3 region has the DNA TGTGCCAGCAACTATTTCCTGGAGGACTACGAGCAGTACTTC.

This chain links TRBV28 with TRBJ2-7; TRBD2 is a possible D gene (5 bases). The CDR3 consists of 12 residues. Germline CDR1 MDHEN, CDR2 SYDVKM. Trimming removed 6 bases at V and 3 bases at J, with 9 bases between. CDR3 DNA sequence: TGTGCCAGCAGGGCCGGAGGCTACGAGCAGTACTTC. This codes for CASRAGGYEQYF.

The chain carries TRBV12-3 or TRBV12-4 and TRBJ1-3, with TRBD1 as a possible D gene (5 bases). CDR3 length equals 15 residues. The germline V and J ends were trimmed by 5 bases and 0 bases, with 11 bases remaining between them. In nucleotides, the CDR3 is TGTGCCAGCAGTCAAGACAGACTCTCTGGAAACACCATATATTTT. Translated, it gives CASSQDRLSGNTIYF.

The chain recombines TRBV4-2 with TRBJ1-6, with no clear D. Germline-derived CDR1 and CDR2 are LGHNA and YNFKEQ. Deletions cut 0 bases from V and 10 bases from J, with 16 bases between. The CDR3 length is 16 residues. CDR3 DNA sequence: TGTGCCAGCAGCCAAGAATCAACAGCACGTGGGTCACCCCTCCACTTT. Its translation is CASSQESTARGSPLHF.

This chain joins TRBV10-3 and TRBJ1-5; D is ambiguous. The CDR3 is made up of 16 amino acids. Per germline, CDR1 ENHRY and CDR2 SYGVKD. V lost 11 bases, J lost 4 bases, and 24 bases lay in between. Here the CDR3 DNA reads TGTGCCGACGGCCTTAGGGCAAGGGATAATAATCAGCCCCAGCATTTT. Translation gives CADGLRARDNNQPQHF.

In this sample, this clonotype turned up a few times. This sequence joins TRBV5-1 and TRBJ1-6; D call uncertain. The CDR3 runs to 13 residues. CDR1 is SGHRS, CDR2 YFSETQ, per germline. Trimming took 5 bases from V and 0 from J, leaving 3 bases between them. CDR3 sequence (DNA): TGCGCCAGCAGTTACTCCTATAATTCACCCCTCCACTTT. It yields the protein CASSYSYNSPLHF.

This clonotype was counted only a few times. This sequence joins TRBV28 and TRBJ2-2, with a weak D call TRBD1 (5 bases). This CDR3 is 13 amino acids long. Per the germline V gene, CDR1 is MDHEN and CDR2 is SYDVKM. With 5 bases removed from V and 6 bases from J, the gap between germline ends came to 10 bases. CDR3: CASSPQGSGELFF. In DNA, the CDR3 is TGTGCCAGCAGTCCCCAGGGATCCGGGGAGCTGTTTTTT. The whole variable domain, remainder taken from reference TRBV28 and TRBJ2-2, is DVKVTQSSRYLVKRTGEKVFLECVQDMDHENMFWYRQDPGLGLRLIYFSYDVKMKEKGDIPEGYSVSREKKERFSLILESASTNQTSMYLCASSPQGSGELFFGEGSRLTVL.

CDR3 sequence: CASSQGQVYNSPLHF. The CDR3 coding sequence is TGCGCCAGCAGCCAAGGACAGGTCTATAATTCACCCCTCCACTTT. V usage is TRBV4-1 and J usage is TRBJ1-6; possibly TRBD1 for D (6 bases). Trimming removed 1 base from V and 3 bases from J, with 7 bases in between. Germline V gives CDR1 MGHRA, CDR2 YSYEKL. The CDR3 runs 15 residues.

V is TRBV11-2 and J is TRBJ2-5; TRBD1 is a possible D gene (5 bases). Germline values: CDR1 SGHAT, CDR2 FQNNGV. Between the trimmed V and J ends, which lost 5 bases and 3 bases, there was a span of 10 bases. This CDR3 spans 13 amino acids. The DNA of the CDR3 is TGTGCCAGCAGCCCCAGGGTGAAAGAGACCCAGTACTTC. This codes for CASSPRVKETQYF.